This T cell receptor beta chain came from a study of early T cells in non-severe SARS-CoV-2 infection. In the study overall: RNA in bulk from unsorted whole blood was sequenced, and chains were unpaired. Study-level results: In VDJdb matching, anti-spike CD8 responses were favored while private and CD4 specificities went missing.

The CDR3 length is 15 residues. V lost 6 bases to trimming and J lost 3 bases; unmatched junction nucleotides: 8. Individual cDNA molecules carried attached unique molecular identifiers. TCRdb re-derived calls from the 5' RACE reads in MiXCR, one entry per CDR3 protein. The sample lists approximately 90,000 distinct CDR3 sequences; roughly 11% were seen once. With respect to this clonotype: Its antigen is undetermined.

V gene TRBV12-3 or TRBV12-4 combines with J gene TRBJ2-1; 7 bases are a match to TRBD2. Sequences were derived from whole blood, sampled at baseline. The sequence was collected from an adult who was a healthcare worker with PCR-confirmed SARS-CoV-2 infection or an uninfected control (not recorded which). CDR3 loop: CASRPRETYYNEQFF. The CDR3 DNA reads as TGTGCCAGCAGACCGCGGGAGACGTACTACAATGAGCAGTTCTTC.